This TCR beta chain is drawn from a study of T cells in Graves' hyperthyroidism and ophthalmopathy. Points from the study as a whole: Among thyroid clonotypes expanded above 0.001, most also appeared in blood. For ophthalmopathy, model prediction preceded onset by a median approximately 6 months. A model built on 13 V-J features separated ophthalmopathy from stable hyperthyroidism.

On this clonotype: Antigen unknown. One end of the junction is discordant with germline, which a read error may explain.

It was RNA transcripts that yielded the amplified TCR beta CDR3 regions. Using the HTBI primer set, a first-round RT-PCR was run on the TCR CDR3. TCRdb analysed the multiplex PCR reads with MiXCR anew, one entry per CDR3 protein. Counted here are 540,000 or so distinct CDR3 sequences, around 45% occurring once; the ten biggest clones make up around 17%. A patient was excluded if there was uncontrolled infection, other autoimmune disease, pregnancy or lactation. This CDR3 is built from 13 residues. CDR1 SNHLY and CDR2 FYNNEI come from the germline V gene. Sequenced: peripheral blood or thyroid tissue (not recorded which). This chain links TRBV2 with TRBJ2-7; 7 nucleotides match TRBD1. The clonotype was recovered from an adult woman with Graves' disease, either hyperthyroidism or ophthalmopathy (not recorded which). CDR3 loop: CASSVNRGDDQYF. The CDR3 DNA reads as TGTGCCAGCAGTGTGAACAGGGGCGACGATCAGTACTTC. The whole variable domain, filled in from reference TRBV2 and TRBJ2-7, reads EPEVTQTPSHQVTQMGQEVILRCVPISNHLYFYWYRQILGQKVEFLVSFYNNEISEKSEIFDDQFSVERPDGSNFTLKIRSTKLEDSAMYFCASSVNRGDDQYFGPGTRLTVT.